The 5 T cell receptor beta chains presented below share a single source sample, sequenced in a study of shared clonotypes between healthy human individuals. CD45RO negativity and positive selection for CCR7 defined naive CD8 cells, a population that excluded terminally differentiated effector memory CD45RA+ cells. The assay was immunoSEQ multiplex PCR, and TCRdb's table has in-frame clones only and misses some. Of about 1.9 million clones in the sample, approximately 92% are singletons; the top ten hold approximately 1.6%. Sequences were obtained from naive CD8+ T cells from PBMCs. The receptor source for this set is a man aged 18-30 years in good health. Some clones in this sample may be carry-over from other donors' samples.

This rearrangement joins TRBV28 to TRBJ2-1; 10 nucleotides align to TRBD2. V shed 5 bases, J shed 8 bases, and the junction held 6 bases outside the gene matches. Per germline, CDR1 MDHEN and CDR2 SYDVKM. The CDR3 covers 14 residues. CDR3 DNA: TGTGCCAGCAGTCCTAGCGGGAGCGAGGATGAGCAGTTCTTC. It is translated as CASSPSGSEDEQFF.

V usage is TRBV6-1 and J usage is TRBJ1-2; D remains unclear. This CDR3 spans 13 amino acids. V shed 8 bases and J shed 4 bases, with 14 bases lying between them. The germline CDR1 and CDR2 sequences are MNHNS and SASEGT. The CDR3 sequence is CASGERVRYGYTF. The CDR3 DNA reads TGTGCCAGCGGGGAGCGAGTTCGCTATGGCTACACCTTC.

The chain recombines TRBV10-3 with TRBJ2-1, with TRBD2 matching over 13 bases. The germline V gene encodes CDR1 ENHRY and CDR2 SYGVKD. The CDR3 extends over 16 amino acids. V was clipped by 6 bases and J by 0 bases; unmatched bases: 2. CDR3 protein: CAIRRTSGGSYNEQFF. DNA of the CDR3: TGTGCCATCAGACGGACTAGCGGGGGCTCCTACAATGAGCAGTTCTTC.

The rearrangement joins TRBV19 to TRBJ2-7; D ambiguous. The germline V and J ends were trimmed by 4 bases and 5 bases, with 12 bases remaining between them. Per germline, CDR1 LNHDA and CDR2 SQIVND (reference sequence). CDR3 size: 13 residues. CDR3 loop: CASSSRFMDEQYF. The CDR3 DNA is TGTGCCAGTAGTAGCAGGTTTATGGACGAGCAGTACTTC.

The CDR3 here is CASSADRSYEQYF. For the CDR3, the DNA is TGTGCCAGCAGCGCCGACCGATCCTACGAGCAGTACTTC. J is TRBJ2-7 and V is TRBV7-2; the D is unclear. Trimming pared 5 bases from V and 1 base from J, leaving 9 bases between. The CDR3 has 13 residues. The germline CDR1 and CDR2 sequences are SGHTA and FQGNSA. Full variable domain (missing parts from reference TRBV7-2 and TRBJ2-7): GAGVSQSPSNKVTEKGKDVELRCDPISGHTALYWYRQSLGQGLEFLIYFQGNSAPDKSGLPSDRFSAERTGGSVSTLTIQRTQQEDSAVYLCASSADRSYEQYFGPGTRLTVT.